A selection of T cell receptor beta chains follows, all from one sample in a study of regulatory T cells in long-lasting Graves disease. MiXCR was run by TCRdb on the multiplex PCR reads, yielding one entry per CDR3 protein. Of over 300,000 distinct CDR3 sequences in the sample, around 15% were seen once. The material was peripheral blood mononuclear cells (PBMCs), obtained at new diagnosis, from a patient treated with antithyroid drugs. These receptors originate from a female donor with Graves disease. CDR3s include the opening cysteine and the closing phenylalanine or tryptophan. Fields, in order: V gene, clone size, J gene, D gene, CDR3 DNA, CDR3 protein. D genes are given only for firm matches. A clone size is listed for some rows: how often the clone was seen (once, few, many), or a class if it is expanded.

V: TRBV6-1; size: many; J: TRBJ1-1; D: -; DNA: TGTGCCAGCATCGGACAAAAGAACACTGAAGCTTTCTTT; CDR3: CASIGQKNTEAFF
V: TRBV29-1; size: -; J: TRBJ1-2; D: -; DNA: TGCAGCGTTGAAGACACAGGGATCTATGGCTACACCTTC; CDR3: CSVEDTGIYGYTF
V: TRBV3-1; size: many; J: TRBJ2-2; D: -; DNA: TGTGCCAGCAGCCAAACCTCAGGGGAGAACACCGGGGAGCTGTTTTTT; CDR3: CASSQTSGENTGELFF
V: TRBV27; size: many; J: TRBJ1-6; D: -; DNA: TGTGCCAGCAGTGTCCAGGCCGCCTATAATTCACCCCTCCACTTT; CDR3: CASSVQAAYNSPLHF
V: TRBV30; size: many; J: TRBJ2-2; D: -; DNA: TGTGCCTGGAAAAAGGGGCCGAACACCGGGGAGCTGTTTTTT; CDR3: CAWKKGPNTGELFF
V: TRBV29-1; size: many; J: TRBJ1-1; D: -; DNA: TGCAGCGCTGGACTTAAGAACACTGAAGCTTTCTTT; CDR3: CSAGLKNTEAFF
V: TRBV2; size: many; J: TRBJ2-7; D: TRBD1; DNA: TGTGCCAGCAGAGGGACAGGGGGCGGCGAGCAGTACTTC; CDR3: CASRGTGGGEQYF
V: TRBV4-1; size: -; J: TRBJ2-7; D: TRBD1; DNA: TGCGCCAGCAGCCAAGATCTTTGGGACAGGGGGTACTACGAGCAGTACTTC; CDR3: CASSQDLWDRGYYEQYF
V: TRBV30; size: -; J: TRBJ2-6; D: -; DNA: TGTGCCTGGATCACAACAGGAGGGGCTGGGGCCAACGTCCTGACTTTC; CDR3: CAWITTGGAGANVLTF
V: TRBV9; size: -; J: TRBJ2-5; D: -; DNA: TGTGCCAGCAGCGCGGCCAGTTTCGGGGGTTGGGAGACCCAGTACTTC; CDR3: CASSAASFGGWETQYF
V: TRBV20-1; size: many; J: TRBJ1-4; D: -; DNA: TGCAGTGCTCCTCCCGAGGTGGGGGCTGTTGAAAAACTGTTTTTT; CDR3: CSAPPEVGAVEKLFF
V: TRBV2; size: many; J: TRBJ2-5; D: -; DNA: TGTGCCAGCAGTGAGGGTCCCCGGTACCAAGAGACCCAGTACTTC; CDR3: CASSEGPRYQETQYF
V: TRBV3-1; size: many; J: TRBJ2-5; D: -; DNA: TGTGCCAGCCTCGGGCAGGGGCTCCAAGAGACCCAGTACTTC; CDR3: CASLGQGLQETQYF
V: TRBV27; size: many; J: TRBJ1-2; D: TRBD1; DNA: TGTGCCAGCGGAAACACAGACAGGGTTTATGGCTACACCTTC; CDR3: CASGNTDRVYGYTF
V: TRBV7-3; size: -; J: TRBJ2-1; D: -; DNA: TGTGCCAGCAGCTTCTCCGCCTCAGGGCGGCATGAGCAGTTCTTC; CDR3: CASSFSASGRHEQFF
V: TRBV27; size: many; J: TRBJ2-7; D: TRBD1; DNA: TGTGCCAGCAGTTCCCCCGGGACAGTAGATTTCTCCTACGAGCAGTACTTC; CDR3: CASSSPGTVDFSYEQYF
V: TRBV5-1; size: many; J: TRBJ2-3; D: -; DNA: TGTGCCAGCAGCTTGGATTCACCCACAGATACGCAGTATTTT; CDR3: CASSLDSPTDTQYF
V: TRBV20-1; size: many; J: TRBJ2-7; D: TRBD2; DNA: TGCAGTGCTAGAGATCTCGTACGGGAGGGCCTCTACGAGCAGTACTTC; CDR3: CSARDLVREGLYEQYF
V: TRBV6-9; size: once; J: TRBJ2-3; D: -; DNA: TGTGCCAGCAGTTACCCGAGCGATGCAGATACGCAGTATTTT; CDR3: CASSYPSDADTQYF
V: TRBV7-3; size: many; J: TRBJ2-6; D: -; DNA: TGTGCCAGCAGCCTAGGACACTCTGGGGCCAACGTCCTGACTTTC; CDR3: CASSLGHSGANVLTF
V: TRBV7-9; size: many; J: TRBJ2-7; D: -; DNA: TGTGCCAGCTCGGACACCTACTACGAGCAGTACTTC; CDR3: CASSDTYYEQYF
V: TRBV7-2; size: -; J: TRBJ1-2; D: TRBD1; DNA: TGTGCCAGCAGCTTGGAGGGGGCGGGCTACACCTTC; CDR3: CASSLEGAGYTF